These 3 T cell receptor beta chains came from one sample sequenced in a study of shared clonotypes between healthy human individuals (dated by TCRdb to between 2020 and 2021). CD8 naive samples were CD45RO-negative cells positively selected for CCR7, giving a CD45RA+CCR7+ population that excluded TemRA cells. The protocol used for the library was the immunoSEQ multiplex PCR assay. TCRdb retrieved this table from immuneACCESS and kept in-frame rearrangements only. Not all clones are present; in checked studies, unresolved V genes account for under half, and no reason is known for the remainder. For this sample there are hundreds of thousands of clones; approximately 97% appear just once. The top ten hold about 0.21% of the sample. The source material was naive CD8+ T cells sorted from blood. The sample's cell subset or site, from its label and the paper: CD45RA+CCR7+. These receptors were taken from a man aged 30-40 years in good health.

This chain uses TRBV28 with TRBJ2-7; D unresolved. Per the germline V gene, CDR1 is MDHEN and CDR2 is SYDVKM. V was clipped by 7 bases and J by 3 bases, with 19 bases between them. This CDR3 spans 15 amino acids. In nucleotides, the CDR3 is TGTGCCAGCACCCCTGTTGAAGGAACAGTCTACGAGCAGTACTTC. As protein: CASTPVEGTVYEQYF.

The chain employs TRBV28 and TRBJ2-5, with 9 bases lining up with TRBD2. This CDR3 has 17 residues. V lost 6 bases and J lost 7; bases outside the gene matches: 18. Germline V gene data show CDR1 as MDHEN and CDR2 as SYDVKM. The CDR3 sequence is CASSLWREGYVEGTQYF. The CDR3 DNA sequence: TGTGCCAGCAGCCTGTGGCGGGAGGGCTACGTTGAAGGGACCCAGTACTTC.

The genes are TRBV11-2 and TRBJ2-7; 9 bases align to TRBD2. V was pared by 5 bases and J by 4 bases, with 12 bases of the junction left unmatched. Germline values: CDR1 SGHAT, CDR2 FQNNGV. The CDR3 is made up of 16 amino acids. In DNA, the CDR3 is TGTGCCAGCAGCGCCTTAGCGGGAGATGTCGGGTACGAGCAGTACTTC. It encodes CASSALAGDVGYEQYF. Complete variable domain (other parts from reference TRBV11-2 and TRBJ2-7): EAGVAQSPRYKIIEKRQSVAFWCNPISGHATLYWYQQILGQGPKLLIQFQNNGVVDDSQLPKDRFSAERLKGVDSTLKIQPAKLEDSAVYLCASSALAGDVGYEQYFGPGTRLTVT.